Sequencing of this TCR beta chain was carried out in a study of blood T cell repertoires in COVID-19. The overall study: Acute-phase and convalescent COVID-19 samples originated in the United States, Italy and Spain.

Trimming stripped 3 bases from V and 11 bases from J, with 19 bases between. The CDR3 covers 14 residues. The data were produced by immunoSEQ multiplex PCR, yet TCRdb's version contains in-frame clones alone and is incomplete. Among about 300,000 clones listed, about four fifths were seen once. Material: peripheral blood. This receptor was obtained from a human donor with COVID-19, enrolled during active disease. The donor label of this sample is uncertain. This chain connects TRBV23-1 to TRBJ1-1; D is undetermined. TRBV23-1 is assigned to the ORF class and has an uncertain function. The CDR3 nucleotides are TGCGCCAGCAGTCAGTCCACAGCCTTATACGTCGCTTTCTTT. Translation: CASSQSTALYVAFF.